Listed here are 28 T cell receptor beta chains from one sample, sequenced in a study of cytomegalovirus exposure and HLA in healthy donors. Primers: 60 Vbeta forward and 13 Jbeta reverse. The assay was immunoSEQ multiplex PCR, and TCRdb's table has in-frame clones only and misses some. The sample contains some 250,000 clones, around 81% of which appear only once. Sequencing was performed on PBMCs. The receptors derive from a woman aged 60-70 years in good health and CMV-seropositive.

V and J are TRBV18 and TRBJ1-1, with 8 bases lining up with TRBD1. Germline V lookup: CDR1 KGHSH, CDR2 LQKENI. The CDR3 runs to 15 residues. The trim removed 5 bases at V and 3 bases at J, leaving 8 bases unmatched. The CDR3 spells CASSKLTGGDTEAFF. CDR3 coding DNA: TGTGCCAGCTCAAAATTAACAGGGGGGGACACTGAAGCTTTCTTT.

The chain employs TRBV7-3 and TRBJ2-7; 10 bases are shared with TRBD2. Trimming removed 2 bases from V and 4 bases from J; junction bases left unmatched: 5. Per germline, CDR1 SGHTA and CDR2 FQGTGA. This CDR3 is 15 amino acids long. The CDR3 loop reads CASSLGGTSAYEQYF. The CDR3 DNA sequence: TGTGCCAGCAGCTTAGGCGGGACTAGCGCATACGAGCAGTACTTC.

V and J are TRBV5-5 and TRBJ2-5; 8 nucleotides line up with TRBD2. This CDR3 comprises 15 residues. V dropped 2 bases and J dropped 1; count of bases not matched to a gene: 4. CDR1 and CDR2 from the germline V gene are SGHKS and YYEKEE (reference sequence). The CDR3, as DNA: TGTGCCAGCAGCTTTCGGGGGGGGCCCCAAGAGACCCAGTACTTC. Residues: CASSFRGGPQETQYF.

Remarks on this clone: A junction end diverges from the germline sequence, so it may reflect a read error. This chain links TRBV7-9 with TRBJ2-2; D perhaps matches TRBD1 (6 bases). Germline assignment: CDR1 SEHNR and CDR2 FQNEAQ (reference sequence). The CDR3 is 15 residues long. The CDR3 loop reads CSSSPYRARGGELFF. DNA of the CDR3: TGTTCCAGCAGCCCCTACAGGGCCCGAGGGGGGGAGCTGTTTTTT.

This chain links TRBV19 with TRBJ1-1; tentatively, D is TRBD1 (6 bases). The CDR3 sequence is 16 residues long. V was shortened by 8 bases and J by 0 bases, with 19 bases between the two germline ends. Germline V gene data show CDR1 as LNHDA and CDR2 as SQIVND (reference sequence). CDR3 region: CASVGGREPLNTEAFF. CDR3 DNA sequence: TGTGCCAGTGTTGGGGGGCGGGAGCCATTGAACACTGAAGCTTTCTTT.

V and J are TRBV2 and TRBJ2-1; TRBD2 aligns across 9 bases. The CDR3 runs to 13 residues. From germline, CDR1 is SNHLY and CDR2 FYNNEI. J was trimmed by 0 bases and V by 11 bases; bases with no gene match: 2. CDR3 coding DNA: TGTGCCCTTAGCGGGAGCTCCTACAATGAGCAGTTCTTC. Its protein is CALSGSSYNEQFF.

The chain couples TRBV5-1 to TRBJ1-2; D gene ambiguous. This CDR3 is 12 amino acids long. With 4 bases removed from V and 5 bases from J, the gap between germline ends came to 9 bases. Germline V gene sequence: CDR1 SGHRS, CDR2 YFSETQ. CDR3 loop: CASSATQYGYTF. DNA of the CDR3: TGCGCCAGCAGCGCAACACAGTATGGCTACACCTTC.

This clone was seen only a few times. The chain is built from TRBV12-5 and TRBJ1-2, with 9 positions matching TRBD1. CDR3 length equals 14 residues. Germline V lookup: CDR1 LGHNT, CDR2 FRNRAP. After removal of 1 base from V and 7 bases from J, the junction contained 4 bases not matched to a gene. CDR3 region: CASGLGGQGFGYTF. The CDR3 bases are TGTGCTAGTGGTTTGGGGGGACAGGGTTTTGGCTACACCTTC.

This clone was detected only a few times. J is TRBJ2-1 and V is TRBV19, with a tentative D call TRBD1 (6 bases). This CDR3 spans 15 amino acids. V lost 4 bases and J lost 2, with 12 bases in between. The germline CDR1 and CDR2 sequences are LNHDA and SQIVND (reference sequence). The CDR3 DNA sequence: TGTGCCAGTAGTACTATCACAGGGACCTACAATGAGCAGTTCTTC. Protein sequence: CASSTITGTYNEQFF. The full variable domain, with the rest looked up from reference TRBV19 and TRBJ2-1, is DGGITQSPKYLFRKEGQNVTLSCEQNLNHDAMYWYRQDPGQGLRLIYYSQIVNDFQKGDIAEGYSVSREKKESFPLTVTSAQKNPTAFYLCASSTITGTYNEQFFGPGTRLTVL.

The CDR3 loop reads CASSLRQALADTQYF. The CDR3 nucleotides are TGTGCCAGCAGTTTAAGGCAGGCCTTGGCAGATACGCAGTATTTT. V and J are TRBV27 and TRBJ2-3; D not certain. V lost 2 bases and J 4 bases, leaving 13 bases between the germline ends. This CDR3 is built from 15 residues. Looked up from germline, CDR1 is MNHEY and CDR2 is SMNVEV (reference sequence).

The rearrangement joins TRBV6-1 to TRBJ2-5, with D perhaps TRBD2 (7 bases). Germline lookup yields CDR1 MNHNS and CDR2 SASEGT. Trimming removed 11 bases from V and 5 bases from J, with 18 bases in between. This CDR3 has 13 residues. The CDR3 protein is CAGVRGGEETQYF. In DNA form, the CDR3 reads TGTGCCGGAGTGAGGGGGGGGGAGGAGACCCAGTACTTC.

V and J are TRBV19 and TRBJ2-1; 8 positions agree with TRBD2. The CDR3 extends over 16 amino acids. V was pared by 4 bases and J by 7 bases, with 12 bases of the junction left unmatched. Germline CDR1 reads LNHDA; CDR2 reads SQIVND (reference sequence). The CDR3 spells CASSTKGLARGNEQFF. In nucleotides, the CDR3 is TGTGCCAGTAGTACAAAAGGACTAGCCCGAGGAAATGAGCAGTTCTTC.

This chain links TRBV6-5 with TRBJ1-1, with TRBD1 matching 9 bases. V shed 4 bases and J 5 bases; nucleotides not matched to a gene: 8. CDR1 MNHEY and CDR2 SVGAGI come from the germline V gene. The CDR3 runs to 15 residues. The CDR3 region has the DNA TGTGCCAGCAGTTCCCCCAGGACAGGGGCGACTGAAGCTTTCTTT. Translated, it gives CASSSPRTGATEAFF.

This chain uses TRBV2 with TRBJ2-7, with 9 bases lining up with TRBD2. V shed 3 bases, J shed 3 bases, and the junction held 9 bases outside the gene matches. The CDR3 spans 16 residues. CDR1 is SNHLY and CDR2 is FYNNEI in the germline V gene. The CDR3 DNA reads as TGTGCCAGCAGTGATGGGGGGACTAGCAGTTTCTACGAGCAGTACTTC. This codes for CASSDGGTSSFYEQYF.

CDR3 bases: TGCGCCAGCAGCTTGTTAGTTTCCAAAAACATTCAGTACTTC. Protein sequence: CASSLLVSKNIQYF. V usage is TRBV5-1 and J usage is TRBJ2-4; D not resolved. Trimming shortened V by 1 base and J by 2 bases, and 7 bases separated the two germline ends. The CDR3 is made up of 14 amino acids. Germline V gene sequence: CDR1 SGHRS, CDR2 YFSETQ.

The rearrangement joins TRBV4-1 to TRBJ2-3; D perhaps matches TRBD2 (5 bases). Per the germline V gene, CDR1 is MGHRA and CDR2 is YSYEKL. There are 16 residues in the CDR3. The ends were cut back, 4 bases at V and 1 base at J, with 15 bases in the middle. CDR3 sequence reads: CASSREGRSGTDTQYF. CDR3 bases: TGCGCCAGCAGCCGTGAGGGAAGGTCTGGCACAGATACGCAGTATTTT.

Concerning this clone: This sample also contains other DNA sequences that code for the same CDR3. V and J are TRBV27 and TRBJ2-7; TRBD2 matches 9 bases. The V and J ends lost 4 bases and 2 bases, in that order; junction bases with no gene match: 6. Germline V lookup: CDR1 MNHEY, CDR2 SMNVEV (reference sequence). There are 15 residues in the CDR3. In DNA form, the CDR3 reads TGTGCCAGCAGTTCGACTAGCGGCAAGGCCTACGAGCAGTACTTC. Its protein is CASSSTSGKAYEQYF.

The chain joins TRBV5-1 to TRBJ2-7; D is ambiguous. Germline values: CDR1 SGHRS, CDR2 YFSETQ. CDR3 length equals 13 residues. V lost 1 base and J 5 bases, leaving 10 bases between the germline ends. The CDR3 region is CASSLNSLDEQYF. The DNA of the CDR3 is TGCGCCAGCAGCTTGAACAGCTTGGACGAGCAGTACTTC.

This clone turned up a few times. The chain joins TRBV7-9 to TRBJ1-1; 10 bases are shared with TRBD1. Trimming cost V 5 bases and J 7 bases; bases outside gene matches: 1. The CDR3 runs to 12 residues. Germline values: CDR1 SEHNR, CDR2 FQNEAQ (reference sequence). The CDR3, as DNA: TGTGCCAGCAGCAGGACAGGGGGTGAAGCTTTCTTT. It specifies CASSRTGGEAFF.

The chain couples TRBV6-1 to TRBJ1-3, with no clear D. The CDR3 has 12 amino acids. V was shortened by 11 bases and J by 0 bases, with 8 bases between the two germline ends. Germline CDR1 reads MNHNS; CDR2 reads SASEGT. CDR3 protein: CASRDSGNTIYF. CDR3 in DNA: TGTGCCTCGAGAGACTCTGGAAACACCATATATTTT.

The V call is TRBV18, the J call TRBJ2-1; possibly TRBD1 for D (6 bases). Trimming removed 1 base at V and 9 bases at J, with 13 bases between. The germline V gene has CDR1 KGHSH and CDR2 LQKENI. There are 14 residues in the CDR3. The CDR3 region has the DNA TGTGCCAGCTCACCACGTCGAGGGGGTGGTGAGCAGTTCTTC. It yields the protein CASSPRRGGGEQFF.

J is TRBJ2-7 and V is TRBV5-4; 12 bases agree with TRBD1. V was clipped by 4 bases and J by 7 bases; unmatched bases: 6. This CDR3 is built from 14 residues. The germline V gene has CDR1 SGHNT and CDR2 YYREEE (reference sequence). The CDR3 sequence is CASSPRDRGREQYF. The CDR3 coding sequence is TGTGCCAGCAGCCCCCGGGACAGGGGGCGAGAGCAGTACTTC.

This clone has just one count. V usage is TRBV9 and J usage is TRBJ2-3; D is possibly TRBD1 (5 bases). Between the trimmed V and J ends, which lost 0 bases and 8 bases, there was a span of 10 bases. Looked up from germline, CDR1 is SGDLS and CDR2 is YYNGEE. The CDR3 length is 13 residues. The CDR3 is CASSVERQSTQYF. In DNA form, the CDR3 reads TGTGCCAGCAGCGTAGAACGACAGAGTACGCAGTATTTT.

Written as DNA, the CDR3 is TGTGCCAGCAGCTTGCAGCGGAGCTACGAGCAGTACTTC. It specifies CASSLQRSYEQYF. V gene TRBV7-8 combines with J gene TRBJ2-7, with D possibly being TRBD2 (5 bases). CDR3 length equals 13 residues. V was shortened by 3 bases and J by 3 bases, with 9 bases between the two germline ends. Germline V gene data show CDR1 as SGHVS and CDR2 as FQNEAQ.

The rearrangement links TRBV7-2 to TRBJ2-5; D gene ambiguous. Germline V gene sequence: CDR1 SGHTA, CDR2 FQGNSA. The CDR3 contains 14 residues. Between the trimmed V and J ends, which lost 2 bases and 5 bases, there was a span of 12 bases. As DNA, the CDR3 is TGTGCCAGCAGCTTACGAAGACTCGGGGAGACCCAGTACTTC. Its translation: CASSLRRLGETQYF.

This clone was seen only a few times. This chain connects TRBV5-5 to TRBJ2-5, with a possible D match to TRBD2 (6 bases). The V gene's germline CDR1 is SGHKS and CDR2 YYEKEE (reference sequence). The V and J ends lost 1 base and 4 bases respectively, with 17 bases between them. CDR3 length: 16 amino acids. The CDR3 DNA reads as TGTGCCAGCAGCTTGTCTTCGGGAGAGTACCCAGAGACCCAGTACTTC. It is translated as CASSLSSGEYPETQYF. The full variable domain, completed using reference TRBV5-5 and TRBJ2-5, is DAGVTQSPTHLIKTRGQQVTLRCSPISGHKSVSWYQQVLGQGPQFIFQYYEKEERGRGNFPDRFSARQFPNYSSELNVNALLLGDSALYLCASSLSSGEYPETQYFGPGTRLLVL.

This chain links TRBV7-8 with TRBJ2-1, with 10 positions matching TRBD2. This CDR3 is 16 amino acids long. Germline loops: CDR1 SGHVS, CDR2 FQNEAQ. The J segment lost 3 bases and the V segment lost 2 bases, leaving 4 bases of the junction unmatched. CDR3 protein: CASSLLRTSGYNEQFF. The DNA of the CDR3 is TGTGCCAGCAGCTTACTCCGGACTAGCGGCTACAATGAGCAGTTCTTC. The full variable domain, with the rest looked up from reference TRBV7-8 and TRBJ2-1, is GAGVSQSPRYKVAKRGQDVALRCDPISGHVSLFWYQQALGQGPEFLTYFQNEAQLDKSGLPSDRFFAERPEGSVSTLKIQRTQQEDSAVYLCASSLLRTSGYNEQFFGPGTRLTVL.

The chain carries TRBV2 and TRBJ2-1, with a possible D match to TRBD2 (5 bases). The CDR3 runs 12 residues. The V end was cut by 0 bases, the J end by 9 bases, with 6 bases between. Germline V gene sequence: CDR1 SNHLY, CDR2 FYNNEI. In DNA, the CDR3 is TGTGCCAGCAGTGAAGCTCGGGGTGAGCAGTTCTTC. It is translated as CASSEARGEQFF.